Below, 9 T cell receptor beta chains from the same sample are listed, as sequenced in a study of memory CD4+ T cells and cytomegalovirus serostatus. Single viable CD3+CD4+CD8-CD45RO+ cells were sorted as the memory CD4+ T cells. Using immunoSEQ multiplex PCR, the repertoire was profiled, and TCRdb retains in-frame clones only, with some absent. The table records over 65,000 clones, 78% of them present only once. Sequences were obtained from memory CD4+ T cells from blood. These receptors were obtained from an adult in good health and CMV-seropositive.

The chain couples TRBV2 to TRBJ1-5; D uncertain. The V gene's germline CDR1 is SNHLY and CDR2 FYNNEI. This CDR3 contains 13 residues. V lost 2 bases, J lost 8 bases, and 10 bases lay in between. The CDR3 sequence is CASSEIGLEPQHF. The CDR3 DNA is TGTGCCAGCAGTGAAATCGGATTAGAGCCCCAGCATTTT. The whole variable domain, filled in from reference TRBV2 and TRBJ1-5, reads EPEVTQTPSHQVTQMGQEVILRCVPISNHLYFYWYRQILGQKVEFLVSFYNNEISEKSEIFDDQFSVERPDGSNFTLKIRSTKLEDSAMYFCASSEIGLEPQHFGDGTRLSIL.

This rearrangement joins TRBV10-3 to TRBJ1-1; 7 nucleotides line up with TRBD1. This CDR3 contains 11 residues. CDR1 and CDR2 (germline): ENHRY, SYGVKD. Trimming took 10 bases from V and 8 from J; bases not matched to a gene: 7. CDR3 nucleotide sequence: TGTGCCACTATGACAGGGACCGAAGCTTTCTTT. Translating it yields CATMTGTEAFF.

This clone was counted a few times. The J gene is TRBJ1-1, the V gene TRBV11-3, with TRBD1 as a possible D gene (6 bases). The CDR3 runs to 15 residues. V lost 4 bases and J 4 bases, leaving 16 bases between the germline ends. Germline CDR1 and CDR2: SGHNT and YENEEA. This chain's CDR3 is CASSSRGGGGTEAFF. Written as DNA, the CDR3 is TGTGCCAGCAGCTCTAGGGGGGGCGGCGGCACTGAAGCTTTCTTT.

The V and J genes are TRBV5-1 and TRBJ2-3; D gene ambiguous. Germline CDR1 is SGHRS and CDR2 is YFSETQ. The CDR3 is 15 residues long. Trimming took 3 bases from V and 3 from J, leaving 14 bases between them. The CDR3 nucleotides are TGCGCCAGCAGCTCCTCCGCGCATTTTACAGATACGCAGTATTTT. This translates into CASSSSAHFTDTQYF. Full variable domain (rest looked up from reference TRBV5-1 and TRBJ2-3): KAGVTQTPRYLIKTRGQQVTLSCSPISGHRSVSWYQQTPGQGLQFLFEYFSETQRNKGNFPGRFSGRQFSNSRSEMNVSTLELGDSALYLCASSSSAHFTDTQYFGPGTRLTVL.

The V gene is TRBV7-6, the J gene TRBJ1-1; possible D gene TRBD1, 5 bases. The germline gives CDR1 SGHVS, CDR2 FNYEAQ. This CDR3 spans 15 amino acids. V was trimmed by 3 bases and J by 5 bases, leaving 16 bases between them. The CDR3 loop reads CASSFGDERGTEAFF. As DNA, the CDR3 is TGTGCCAGCAGCTTTGGGGACGAAAGAGGGACTGAAGCTTTCTTT.

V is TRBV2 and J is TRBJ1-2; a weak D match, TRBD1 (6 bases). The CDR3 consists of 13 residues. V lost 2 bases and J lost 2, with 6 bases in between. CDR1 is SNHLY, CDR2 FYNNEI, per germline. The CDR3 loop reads CASSEQGNYGYTF. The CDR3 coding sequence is TGTGCCAGCAGTGAACAGGGGAACTATGGCTACACCTTC. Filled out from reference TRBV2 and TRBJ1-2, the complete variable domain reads EPEVTQTPSHQVTQMGQEVILRCVPISNHLYFYWYRQILGQKVEFLVSFYNNEISEKSEIFDDQFSVERPDGSNFTLKIRSTKLEDSAMYFCASSEQGNYGYTFGSGTRLTVV.

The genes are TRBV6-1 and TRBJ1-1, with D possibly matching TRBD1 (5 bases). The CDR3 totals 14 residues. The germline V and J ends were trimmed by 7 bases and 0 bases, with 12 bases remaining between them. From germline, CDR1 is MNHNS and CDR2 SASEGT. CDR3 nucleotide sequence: TGTGCCAGCATACCCGACAGCCTGAACACTGAAGCTTTCTTT. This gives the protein CASIPDSLNTEAFF.

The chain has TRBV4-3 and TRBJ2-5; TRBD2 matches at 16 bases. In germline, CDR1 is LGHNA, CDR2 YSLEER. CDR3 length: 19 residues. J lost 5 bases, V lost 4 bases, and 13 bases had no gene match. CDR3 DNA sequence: TGCGCCAGCAGCCTTGGGACTAGCGGGAGGGTGTCGGGGTTTGAGACCCAGTACTTC. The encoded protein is CASSLGTSGRVSGFETQYF.

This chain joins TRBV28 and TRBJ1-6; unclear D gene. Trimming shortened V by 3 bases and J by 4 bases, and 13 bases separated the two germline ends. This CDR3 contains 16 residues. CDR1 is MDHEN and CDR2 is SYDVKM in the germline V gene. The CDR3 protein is CASSFSGGRYNSPLHF. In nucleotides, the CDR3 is TGTGCCAGCAGTTTTAGTGGAGGGAGGTATAATTCACCCCTCCACTTT.